The 30 T cell receptor beta chains below were found in one sample sequenced in a study of blood T cell repertoires in COVID-19. TCRdb's copy holds only in-frame clones and misses some; the assay was immunoSEQ multiplex PCR. The table lists about 230,000 clones, over 75% of them singletons. The material sequenced was peripheral blood. All receptors derive from a woman older than 75 with acute or convalescent COVID-19.

This clone was seen only once. The J gene is TRBJ2-7, the V gene TRBV28; maybe TRBD1 (6 bases). V shed 6 bases and J shed 6 bases, with 18 bases lying between them. CDR3 length equals 14 residues. Germline V gene lookup returns CDR1 MDHEN and CDR2 SYDVKM. In nucleotides, the CDR3 is TGTGCCAGCAGGCCCCGGGACAATCGTCTCGAGCAGTACTTC. Its protein is CASRPRDNRLEQYF.

The chain joins TRBV7-9 to TRBJ2-2; possible D gene TRBD2, 6 bases. CDR3 length: 15 residues. V gave up 1 base and J gave up 6 bases, with 12 bases separating them. Germline lookup yields CDR1 SEHNR and CDR2 FQNEAQ (reference sequence). The CDR3 spells CASSLEGGAPGELFF. The CDR3 bases are TGTGCCAGCAGCTTAGAGGGAGGTGCGCCCGGGGAGCTGTTTTTT.

V gene TRBV29-1 combines with J gene TRBJ2-1; 16 bases agree with TRBD2. CDR3 length: 17 amino acids. Trimming cost V 0 bases and J 4 bases; bases outside gene matches: 3. The germline V gene encodes CDR1 SQVTM and CDR2 ANQGSEA. CDR3 sequence: CSVEDLGLAGGYNEQFF. The CDR3 DNA is TGCAGCGTTGAAGATCTGGGACTAGCGGGGGGGTACAATGAGCAGTTCTTC.

The CDR3 loop reads CSVVEQTIGTDTQYF. CDR3 bases: TGCAGCGTGGTGGAACAGACTATAGGCACAGATACGCAGTATTTT. The rearrangement links TRBV29-1 to TRBJ2-3, with D possibly matching TRBD2 (5 bases). V dropped 6 bases and J dropped 1 base, with 17 bases sitting between them. Germline CDR1 reads SQVTM; CDR2 reads ANQGSEA. This CDR3 comprises 15 residues.

The rearrangement joins TRBV7-6 to TRBJ2-7; 8 nucleotides align to TRBD1. Trimming took 2 bases from V and 3 from J; bases not matched to a gene: 3. Germline lookup yields CDR1 SGHVS and CDR2 FNYEAQ. CDR3 length: 14 residues. CDR3 amino acids: CASSLITGGYEQYF. CDR3 sequence (DNA): TGTGCCAGCAGCTTAATCACAGGGGGCTACGAGCAGTACTTC. The full variable domain, with the rest looked up from reference TRBV7-6 and TRBJ2-7, is GAGVSQSPRYKVTKRGQDVALRCDPISGHVSLYWYRQALGQGPEFLTYFNYEAQQDKSGLPNDRFSAERPEGSISTLTIQRTEQRDSAMYRCASSLITGGYEQYFGPGTRLTVT.

This clone was counted a few times. The chain carries TRBV7-9 and TRBJ1-1, with 9 bases aligning to TRBD1. In germline, CDR1 is SEHNR, CDR2 FQNEAQ (reference sequence). After removal of 1 base from V and 4 bases from J, the junction contained 4 bases not matched to a gene. There are 15 residues in the CDR3. Here the CDR3 reads CASSLEQGAVTEAFF. CDR3 coding DNA: TGTGCCAGCAGCTTAGAACAGGGGGCGGTCACTGAAGCTTTCTTT.

The sample holds a few counts of this clone. V usage is TRBV4-1 and J usage is TRBJ2-6, with a tentative D call TRBD1 (6 bases). The CDR3 loop spans 17 amino acids. Trimming removed 0 bases at V and 4 bases at J, with 13 bases between. CDR1 is MGHRA and CDR2 is YSYEKL in the germline V gene. The CDR3 protein is CASSQDRGVYGANVLTF. The DNA of the CDR3 is TGCGCCAGCAGCCAAGACAGGGGTGTTTACGGGGCCAACGTCCTGACTTTC.

The gene calls are TRBV27 and TRBJ2-7; 13 bases map to TRBD2. Trimming at V came to 6 bases and at J to 5 bases, leaving 7 bases not matched to a gene. This CDR3 is 15 amino acids long. Germline values: CDR1 MNHEY, CDR2 SMNVEV (reference sequence). The CDR3 coding sequence is TGTGCCAGCAGGGATTGGACTAGCGGGAGCAACGAGCAGTACTTC. It codes for CASRDWTSGSNEQYF.

This chain links TRBV19 with TRBJ2-1, with a possible D match to TRBD1 (6 bases). V was pared by 5 bases and J by 2 bases, with 13 bases between. The CDR3 runs 15 residues. Per germline, CDR1 LNHDA and CDR2 SQIVND (reference sequence). This CDR3 is CASSQDRLPYNEQFF. Written as DNA, the CDR3 is TGTGCCAGTAGTCAAGACAGGCTTCCCTACAATGAGCAGTTCTTC.

V is TRBV2 and J is TRBJ2-3; TRBD2 aligns across 12 bases. Germline assignment: CDR1 SNHLY and CDR2 FYNNEI. V dropped 5 bases and J dropped 6; count of bases not matched to a gene: 6. The CDR3 loop spans 15 amino acids. The CDR3 region is CASSKTSGGRDTQYF. CDR3 nucleotide sequence: TGTGCCAGCAGTAAGACTAGCGGGGGACGGGATACGCAGTATTTT.

The J gene is TRBJ2-3, the V gene TRBV2, with D tentatively TRBD2 (7 bases). Looked up from germline, CDR1 is SNHLY and CDR2 is FYNNEI. The CDR3 spans 18 residues. The V end lost 4 bases, the J end lost 7 bases, and 27 bases lay between the germline ends. The CDR3 nucleotides are TGTGCCAGCAGTGGTGCCTCCCTGGGGGCGGGAGAACAGTATACGCAGTATTTT. This translates into CASSGASLGAGEQYTQYF.

The chain couples TRBV4-1 to TRBJ2-5; D is undetermined. Germline assignment: CDR1 MGHRA and CDR2 YSYEKL. The CDR3 runs 16 residues. Trimming left V 3 bases short and J 4 bases short, with 18 bases between. Written as DNA, the CDR3 is TGCGCCAGCAGCCAGGCTCCGGAAGGAGCCAGAGAGACCCAGTACTTC. It encodes CASSQAPEGARETQYF.

V gene TRBV23-1 combines with J gene TRBJ2-5; possibly TRBD1 for D (5 bases). Being an ORF, TRBV23-1 has a function that is uncertain. V lost 2 bases, J lost 0 bases, and 13 bases lay in between. The CDR3 covers 16 residues. For the CDR3, the DNA is TGCGCCAGCAGTCAACTCGGTACAGGTTACCAAGAGACCCAGTACTTC. Amino acid sequence: CASSQLGTGYQETQYF.

V gene TRBV7-9 combines with J gene TRBJ1-4; 10 bases map to TRBD1. Per germline, CDR1 SEHNR and CDR2 FQNEAQ (reference sequence). This CDR3 region has 15 residues. With 2 bases clipped from V and 6 bases from J, the junction kept 3 bases outside the gene matches. The DNA for the CDR3 is TGTGCCAGCAGCTTACTGACAGGGGGCTATGAAAAACTGTTTTTT. Residues: CASSLLTGGYEKLFF.

CDR3 sequence: CASSQYGEGGNEKLFF. The CDR3 DNA follows: TGTGCCAGCAGCCAATATGGGGAGGGTGGTAATGAAAAACTGTTTTTT. This rearrangement joins TRBV3-1 (or the pseudogene TRBV3-2) to TRBJ1-4; D not certain. V was pared by 2 bases and J by 4 bases, with 14 bases between. Germline V gene sequence: CDR1 LGHDT, CDR2 YNNKEL (reference sequence). There are 16 residues in the CDR3.

V is TRBV6-2 or TRBV6-3 and J is TRBJ1-2, with 10 bases matching TRBD1. The V and J ends lost 6 bases and 6 bases, in that order; junction bases with no gene match: 19. The length of the CDR3 is 18 residues. The germline gives CDR1 MNHEY, CDR2 SVGEGT. CDR3 region: CASSKTTGGASIGNGYTF. The CDR3 bases are TGTGCCAGCAGCAAGACGACAGGGGGCGCATCTATAGGAAATGGCTACACCTTC.

V is TRBV3-1 (or the pseudogene TRBV3-2) and J is TRBJ2-5, with 10 bases that match TRBD2. This CDR3 has 17 amino acids. The V gene's germline CDR1 is LGHDT and CDR2 YNNKEL (reference sequence). The V gene end was trimmed by 1 base and the J gene end by 5 bases; junction bases not matched to a gene: 10. The CDR3 coding sequence is TGTGCCAGCAGCCAAGGGAATAGCGGGGGGATAAGGGAGACCCAGTACTTC. Residues: CASSQGNSGGIRETQYF.

The genes are TRBV5-1 and TRBJ1-2; TRBD1 matches 9 bases. Germline values: CDR1 SGHRS, CDR2 YFSETQ. The J segment lost 2 bases and the V segment lost 3 bases, leaving 5 bases of the junction unmatched. The CDR3 totals 15 residues. CDR3 bases: TGCGCCAGCAGCTCGGGTGGACAGGGGAACTATGGCTACACCTTC. Translating gives CASSSGGQGNYGYTF.

J is TRBJ2-1 and V is TRBV20-1; 7 positions match TRBD2. CDR1 DFQATT and CDR2 SNEGSKA come from the germline V gene (reference sequence). CDR3 length equals 15 residues. The V and J ends lost 3 bases and 6 bases, in that order; junction bases with no gene match: 11. Here the CDR3 reads CSASISAGAINEQFF. DNA of the CDR3: TGCAGTGCTAGTATTTCGGCGGGAGCTATCAATGAGCAGTTCTTC.

This clone was counted a few times. The same CDR3 arises from other DNA sequences in this sample as well. The chain couples TRBV7-9 to TRBJ1-5; 7 bases agree with TRBD1. The trim removed 5 bases at V and 2 bases at J, leaving 3 bases unmatched. Germline lookup yields CDR1 SEHNR and CDR2 FQNEAQ (reference sequence). The CDR3 totals 14 residues. Here the CDR3 reads CASSRDSGNQPQHF. The CDR3 nucleotides read TGTGCCAGCAGCCGGGACAGCGGCAATCAGCCCCAGCATTTT.

V and J are TRBV10-3 and TRBJ1-1, with 7 bases matching TRBD1. Germline V gives CDR1 ENHRY, CDR2 SYGVKD. The J segment lost 2 bases and the V segment lost 6 bases, leaving 6 bases of the junction unmatched. This CDR3 spans 14 amino acids. CDR3 nucleotides: TGTGCCATCAGGGGGACAGAAGCAAACACTGAAGCTTTCTTT. Translating it yields CAIRGTEANTEAFF.

The CDR3 loop reads CASSQMTGNYYGYTF. Here the CDR3 DNA reads TGTGCCAGCAGTCAAATGACAGGAAACTACTATGGCTACACCTTC. The chain combines TRBV27 with TRBJ1-2; possible D gene TRBD1, 6 bases. CDR1 and CDR2 (germline): MNHEY, SMNVEV (reference sequence). CDR3 length: 15 residues. The ends were cut back, 5 bases at V and 3 bases at J, with 16 bases in the middle.

The V call is TRBV7-3, the J call TRBJ2-2; 9 nucleotides agree with TRBD2. V gave up 9 bases and J gave up 1 base; unmatched junction bases: 3. The length of the CDR3 is 14 residues. Germline loops: CDR1 SGHTA, CDR2 FQGTGA. In DNA form, the CDR3 reads TGTGCCAGTTCACTAGCGGGGAACACCGGGGAGCTGTTTTTT. The encoded protein is CASSLAGNTGELFF.

This clone was counted a single time. The V gene is TRBV9, the J gene TRBJ2-3; 10 positions agree with TRBD2. The V segment lost 2 bases and the J segment 4 bases; nucleotides outside the gene matches: 1. In germline, CDR1 is SGDLS, CDR2 YYNGEE. This CDR3 contains 14 residues. The chain's CDR3 is CASSVTSGPDTQYF. CDR3 in DNA: TGTGCCAGCAGCGTGACTAGCGGGCCAGATACGCAGTATTTT.

This clone was detected once. The gene calls are TRBV7-3 and TRBJ2-2; 10 bases align to TRBD2. CDR1 and CDR2 from the germline V gene are SGHTA and FQGTGA. This CDR3 has 16 residues. V was clipped by 6 bases and J by 7 bases; unmatched bases: 11. The CDR3 loop reads CASRVSGTSEIGELFF. The CDR3 DNA is TGTGCCAGCAGAGTATCCGGGACTAGCGAGATCGGGGAGCTGTTTTTT.

A few counts support this clone. The rearrangement links TRBV10-3 to TRBJ1-4; tentative D call: TRBD1 (5 bases). Germline assignment: CDR1 ENHRY and CDR2 SYGVKD. V lost 2 bases and J lost 8, with 12 bases in between. The CDR3 has 14 residues. CDR3 coding DNA: TGTGCCATCAGTGAGGTCCAAAAGGGGGAAAAACTGTTTTTT. Residues: CAISEVQKGEKLFF.

The genes are TRBV27 and TRBJ2-3; 8 bases are a match to TRBD2. The trim removed 11 bases at V and 2 bases at J, leaving 12 bases unmatched. This CDR3 region has 15 residues. Per the germline V gene, CDR1 is MNHEY and CDR2 is SMNVEV (reference sequence). CDR3: CAPHPTSGPTDTQYF. The CDR3 region has the DNA TGTGCCCCCCACCCCACTAGCGGTCCCACAGATACGCAGTATTTT.

The chain joins TRBV28 to TRBJ1-4; 10 nucleotides agree with TRBD1. Germline CDR1 MDHEN, CDR2 SYDVKM. This CDR3 is 17 amino acids long. V was pared by 3 bases and J by 1 base, with 5 bases of the junction left unmatched. Written as DNA, the CDR3 is TGTGCCAGCAGTTTCGTTAGGGACAGGGGAACTAATGAAAAACTGTTTTTT. Protein: CASSFVRDRGTNEKLFF.

The chain joins TRBV11-3 to TRBJ2-5, with D tentatively TRBD1 (5 bases). The germline gives CDR1 SGHNT, CDR2 YENEEA. There are 13 residues in the CDR3. Trimming shortened V by 5 bases and J by 4 bases, and 11 bases separated the two germline ends. The CDR3 sequence is CASSDQGGETQYF. The CDR3 nucleotides are TGTGCCAGCAGCGACCAGGGCGGAGAGACCCAGTACTTC.

With regard to this clone: Being one base from a much bigger clone, this may be a read error. The chain links TRBV27 to TRBJ1-5, with 8 positions matching TRBD1. There are 14 residues in the CDR3. Unmatched junction bases numbered 0, after V lost 3 bases and J lost 2 bases. Germline assignment: CDR1 MNHEY and CDR2 SMNVEV (reference sequence). CDR3 sequence reads: CASSLGQGNQPQHF. CDR3 coding DNA: TGTGCCAGCAGTTTGGGACAGGGCAATCAGCCCCAGCATTTT.